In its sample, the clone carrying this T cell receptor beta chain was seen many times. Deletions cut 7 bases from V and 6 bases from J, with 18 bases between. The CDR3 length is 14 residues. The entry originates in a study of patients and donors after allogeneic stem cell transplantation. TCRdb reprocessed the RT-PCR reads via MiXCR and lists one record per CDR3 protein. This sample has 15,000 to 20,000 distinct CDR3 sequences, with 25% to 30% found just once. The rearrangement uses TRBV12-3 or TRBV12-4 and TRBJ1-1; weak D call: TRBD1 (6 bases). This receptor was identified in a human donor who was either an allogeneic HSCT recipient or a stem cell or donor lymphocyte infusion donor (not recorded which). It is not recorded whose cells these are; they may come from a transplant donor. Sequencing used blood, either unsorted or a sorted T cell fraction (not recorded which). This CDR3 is CASKVRGIWAEAFF. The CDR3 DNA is TGTGCCAGCAAGGTCAGGGGCATATGGGCTGAAGCTTTCTTT.